This record concerns one T cell receptor beta chain sequence. This specimen comes from a study of blood T cell repertoires in COVID-19. Study overall: The analysed material was cDNA or gDNA that came from T cells, B-cell-depleted T cells, or PBMCs.

Data came from immunoSEQ multiplex PCR; TCRdb stores just in-frame clones and leaves some out. The table records fewer than 35,000 clones, roughly 82% of them present only once. Germline CDR1 and CDR2: MNHNY and SVGAGI (reference sequence). With 2 bases removed from V and 3 bases from J, the gap between germline ends came to 8 bases. CDR3 length equals 14 residues. This sequence originates from a man aged 80 or over with active or convalescent COVID-19. The J gene is TRBJ1-5, the V gene TRBV6-6; D is uncertain. Input material: peripheral blood. For the CDR3, the DNA is TGTGCCAGCAGTTACATAACAGACAATCAGCCCCAGCATTTT. Residues: CASSYITDNQPQHF.